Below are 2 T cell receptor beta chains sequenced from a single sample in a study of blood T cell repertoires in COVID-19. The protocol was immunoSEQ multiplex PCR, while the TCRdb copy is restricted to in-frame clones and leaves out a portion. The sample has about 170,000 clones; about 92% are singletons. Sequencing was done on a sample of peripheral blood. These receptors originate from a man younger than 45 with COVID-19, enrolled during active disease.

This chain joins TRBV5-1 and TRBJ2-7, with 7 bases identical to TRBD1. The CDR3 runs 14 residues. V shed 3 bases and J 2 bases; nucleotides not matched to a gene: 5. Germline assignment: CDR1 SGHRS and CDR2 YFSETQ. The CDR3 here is CASSSQGLAYEQYF. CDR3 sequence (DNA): TGCGCCAGCAGCTCACAGGGGTTAGCCTACGAGCAGTACTTC.

The CDR3 bases are TGTGCCAGCAGTCAGAGCGGGAGGCGGACAGATACGCAGTATTTT. Its protein is CASSQSGRRTDTQYF. V is TRBV7-6 and J is TRBJ2-3; 9 bases are a match to TRBD2. The CDR3 sequence is 15 residues long. From germline, CDR1 is SGHVS and CDR2 FNYEAQ. Trimming cost V 6 bases and J 3 bases; bases outside gene matches: 7.